A single sample is the source of the 17 T cell receptor beta chains below, sequenced in a study of cytomegalovirus exposure and HLA in healthy donors. The PCR had 60 Vbeta and 13 Jbeta primers. Measured with immunoSEQ multiplex PCR; TCRdb has only the in-frame clones, and not every one. The sample holds about 100,000 clones, around 80% seen once. Sequencing input: PBMCs. These receptors all come from a woman in her fifties or sixties in good health and CMV-seronegative.

This chain joins TRBV5-1 and TRBJ2-7; 7 bases line up with TRBD1. This CDR3 is built from 16 residues. The V and J ends lost 4 bases and 4 bases, in that order; junction bases with no gene match: 14. Germline assignment: CDR1 SGHRS and CDR2 YFSETQ. The CDR3 here is CASSPGTVRSPYEQYF. The CDR3 bases are TGCGCCAGCAGCCCCGGGACAGTCCGCTCTCCTTACGAGCAGTACTTC. Full variable domain (outside the CDR3, taken from reference TRBV5-1 and TRBJ2-7): KAGVTQTPRYLIKTRGQQVTLSCSPISGHRSVSWYQQTPGQGLQFLFEYFSETQRNKGNFPGRFSGRQFSNSRSEMNVSTLELGDSALYLCASSPGTVRSPYEQYFGPGTRLTVT.

The chain combines TRBV9 with TRBJ2-6, with 8 bases that match TRBD1. There are 16 residues in the CDR3. Germline V gene lookup returns CDR1 SGDLS and CDR2 YYNGEE. The trim removed 1 base at V and 2 bases at J, leaving 2 bases unmatched. The CDR3 protein is CASSVQGAPGANVLTF. The CDR3 region has the DNA TGTGCCAGCAGCGTACAGGGGGCGCCTGGGGCCAACGTCCTGACTTTC.

This clone was detected only a few times. The chain carries TRBV28 and TRBJ1-1, with D possibly matching TRBD1 (5 bases). The germline gives CDR1 MDHEN, CDR2 SYDVKM. The CDR3 totals 12 residues. V was clipped by 6 bases and J by 10 bases, with 15 bases between them. CDR3 nucleotide sequence: TGTGCCAGCAGAACATCAGGGAAGGGAGCTTTCTTT. Its protein is CASRTSGKGAFF.

This clone is a singleton in its sample. This chain links TRBV30 with TRBJ1-4; 8 bases align to TRBD1. With 5 bases clipped from V and 8 bases from J, the junction kept 4 bases outside the gene matches. The CDR3 loop spans 12 amino acids. CDR1 is GTSNPN and CDR2 is SVGIG in the germline V gene (reference sequence). The CDR3 spells CAWGQGGEKLFF. For the CDR3, the DNA is TGTGCCTGGGGACAGGGTGGAGAAAAACTGTTTTTT.

This clone occurred a few times. This rearrangement joins TRBV10-3 to TRBJ1-5; D is undetermined. The CDR3 has 15 residues. Germline-derived CDR1 and CDR2 are ENHRY and SYGVKD. The V and J ends lost 3 bases and 7 bases respectively, with 16 bases between them. This CDR3 reads CAISELGQVAQPQHF. In DNA, the CDR3 is TGTGCCATCAGTGAACTAGGGCAGGTAGCCCAGCCCCAGCATTTT.

The rearrangement links TRBV6-1 to TRBJ2-1; D remains ambiguous. V was shortened by 7 bases and J by 0 bases, with 13 bases between the two germline ends. CDR3 length: 15 amino acids. CDR1 is MNHNS and CDR2 is SASEGT in the germline V gene. DNA for the CDR3: TGTGCCAGCACCAGCGTGACCGGCTCCTACAATGAGCAGTTCTTC. It is translated as CASTSVTGSYNEQFF.

In its sample, this clone was seen once. The chain has TRBV5-4 and TRBJ1-4; 8 bases are a match to TRBD1. With V trimmed by 1 base and J by 7 bases, 6 bases remained unmatched. The germline CDR1 and CDR2 sequences are SGHNT and YYREEE (reference sequence). CDR3 size: 15 residues. The CDR3 DNA reads as TGTGCCAGCAGCTTGAATCAGGGGGCGGGTGAAAAACTGTTTTTT. Translated: CASSLNQGAGEKLFF. The full variable domain, with the rest looked up from reference TRBV5-4 and TRBJ1-4, is ETGVTQSPTHLIKTRGQQVTLRCSSQSGHNTVSWYQQALGQGPQFIFQYYREEENGRGNFPPRFSGLQFPNYSSELNVNALELDDSALYLCASSLNQGAGEKLFFGSGTQLSVL.

The chain carries TRBV7-9 and TRBJ2-1; D perhaps matches TRBD2 (5 bases). V lost 6 bases, J lost 9 bases, and 27 bases lay in between. Germline V gene data show CDR1 as SEHNR and CDR2 as FQNEAQ (reference sequence). The CDR3 spans 17 residues. CDR3 sequence: CASSRFLATVKAGEQFF. In DNA, the CDR3 is TGTGCCAGCAGTCGCTTTTTGGCAACAGTAAAGGCGGGTGAGCAGTTCTTC.

The V call is TRBV5-6, the J call TRBJ2-3, with no clear D. The V and J ends lost 0 bases and 6 bases respectively, with 8 bases between them. The CDR3 totals 13 residues. CDR1 SGHDT and CDR2 YYEEEE come from the germline V gene. CDR3 protein: CASSLVSRDTQYF. In DNA, the CDR3 is TGTGCCAGCAGCTTGGTGTCCCGGGATACGCAGTATTTT.

The J gene is TRBJ2-3, the V gene TRBV7-2, with TRBD2 matching over 11 bases. Germline V CDR1 and CDR2: SGHTA, FQGNSA. The V segment lost 3 bases and the J segment 2 bases; nucleotides outside the gene matches: 1. The CDR3 extends over 15 amino acids. CDR3 amino acids: CASSLTSGDTDTQYF. CDR3 in DNA: TGTGCCAGCAGCTTGACTAGCGGGGACACAGATACGCAGTATTTT.

V usage is TRBV2 and J usage is TRBJ2-7; 7 bases are shared with TRBD1. The CDR3 extends over 13 amino acids. Germline V gene sequence: CDR1 SNHLY, CDR2 FYNNEI. V was pared by 7 bases and J by 6 bases, with 9 bases of the junction left unmatched. The CDR3 DNA reads TGTGCCAGCATTCAGATACAGGGGAGCGAGCAGTACTTC. It specifies CASIQIQGSEQYF.

This chain uses TRBV12-5 with TRBJ1-3; D unclear. The V and J ends lost 8 bases and 3 bases respectively, with 11 bases between them. The CDR3 sequence is 13 residues long. Germline CDR1 LGHNT, CDR2 FRNRAP. Written as DNA, the CDR3 is TGTGCTAGTTCGATAGAGGTTGGAAACACCATATATTTT. It is translated as CASSIEVGNTIYF.

The J gene is TRBJ1-5, the V gene TRBV4-1, with D perhaps matching TRBD1 (5 bases). The germline CDR1 and CDR2 sequences are MGHRA and YSYEKL. This CDR3 contains 18 residues. Trimming left V 0 bases short and J 0 bases short, with 15 bases between. The CDR3: CASSQDDTGTYSNQPQHF. Written as DNA, the CDR3 is TGCGCCAGCAGCCAAGATGATACAGGCACTTATAGCAATCAGCCCCAGCATTTT.

There are a few counts of this clone. The chain employs TRBV5-1 and TRBJ2-1; no clear D gene. The V end lost 0 bases, the J end lost 1 base, and 8 bases lay between the germline ends. CDR1 SGHRS and CDR2 YFSETQ come from the germline V gene. The CDR3 totals 15 residues. CDR3 sequence reads: CASSLATASYNEQFF. CDR3 in DNA: TGCGCCAGCAGCTTGGCCACAGCTTCCTACAATGAGCAGTTCTTC.

The rearrangement links TRBV25-1 to TRBJ1-6; D remains ambiguous. V dropped 8 bases and J dropped 6 bases, with 8 bases sitting between them. Germline CDR1 reads MGHDK; CDR2 reads SYGVNS. This CDR3 has 12 residues. The CDR3: CASGESNSPLHF. The CDR3 DNA is TGTGCCAGCGGGGAGAGTAATTCACCCCTCCACTTT.

The rearrangement uses TRBV2 and TRBJ2-1, with unresolved D. The germline gives CDR1 SNHLY, CDR2 FYNNEI. The ends were cut back, 8 bases at V and 0 bases at J, with 8 bases in the middle. The length of the CDR3 is 13 residues. In nucleotides, the CDR3 is TGTGCCAGCGAGATCAACTCCTACAATGAGCAGTTCTTC. Protein product: CASEINSYNEQFF.

The rearrangement uses TRBV2 and TRBJ2-7, with D maybe TRBD2 (6 bases). Germline V gene data show CDR1 as SNHLY and CDR2 as FYNNEI. V gave up 2 bases and J gave up 1 base, with 18 bases separating them. This CDR3 spans 17 amino acids. CDR3 amino acids: CASSELREYRGSYEQYF. CDR3 coding DNA: TGTGCCAGCAGTGAACTTAGAGAATATCGGGGGTCCTACGAGCAGTACTTC.